This T cell receptor (beta chain) was sequenced for a study of blood T cell repertoires in COVID-19. The count of this clone is one. The method was immunoSEQ multiplex PCR; TCRdb's version includes in-frame clones alone and lacks a portion of them. The repertoire holds about 220,000 clones, approximately 90% seen once, with 3% to 4% in the top ten. This CDR3 spans 14 amino acids. V was shortened by 7 bases and J by 6 bases, with 18 bases between the two germline ends. The germline CDR1 and CDR2 sequences are MNHEY and SVGAGI. The chain joins TRBV6-5 to TRBJ1-1; the D is unclear. Sequences were obtained from PBMCs or T cells enriched from blood (not recorded which). This clonotype originated in a woman younger than 30 in a cohort exposed to, infected with or recovered from COVID-19 (not recorded which). CDR3 protein: CASTPLTAVSEAFF. The CDR3 nucleotides read TGTGCCAGCACCCCCCTCACAGCCGTCTCTGAAGCTTTCTTT.